This TCR beta chain was sequenced for a study of blood T cell repertoires in COVID-19. Overall study: Whether acute or convalescent, the COVID-19 samples came from the United States, Italy and Spain. Sample material is recorded as cDNA or gDNA derived from T cells, B-cell-depleted T cells, or PBMCs.

Trimming cost V 2 bases and J 0 bases, with 3 bases left between them. Germline lookup yields CDR1 GTSNPN and CDR2 SVGIG (reference sequence). The CDR3 sequence is 12 residues long. As processed by the authors: Amplification with reference gene primers provided the estimates of nucleated cell counts. Sequencing was performed with immunoSEQ multiplex PCR; in TCRdb, only in-frame clones are kept and a portion is missing. Clone size and the V and J calls come from that table; the DNA yielded D and trimming. In the table there are approximately 200,000 clones, approximately 90% of which are singletons. The sequenced sample was PBMCs or T cells enriched from blood (not recorded which). The receptor's source is a man aged 25-45 years who had recovered from COVID-19. The chain carries TRBV30 and TRBJ2-3; D not resolved. This CDR3 reads CAWSQSTDTQYF. CDR3 sequence (DNA): TGTGCCTGGAGTCAAAGCACAGATACGCAGTATTTT.